This record covers a single T cell receptor (beta chain). CDR3 size: 16 residues. J was trimmed by 4 bases and V by 2 bases; bases with no gene match: 10. The V gene's germline CDR1 is GTSNPN and CDR2 SVGIG (reference sequence). This entry belongs to a study of blood T cell repertoires in COVID-19. The wider study: Acute and convalescent COVID-19 specimens originated in the United States, Italy and Spain. Sources were T cells, B-cell-depleted T cells, or PBMCs; the material itself was cDNA or gDNA.

Under the authors' procedure: Nucleated cell counts were estimated from reference gene primer amplification. Profiling relied on immunoSEQ multiplex PCR, and the TCRdb table lists in-frame clones only, not all of them. The D gene and trimming were derived from the DNA, and the V and J assignments and clone size from that table. The data contain roughly 89,000 clones, 80% of them singletons. Specimen: peripheral blood. The sequence derives from an older woman with acute or convalescent COVID-19. The gene calls are TRBV30 and TRBJ2-1, with 8 bases aligning to TRBD2. The DNA of the CDR3 is TGTGCCTGGAGTTTTGTCGGGCGGGAGGTATACAATGAGCAGTTCTTC. This encodes CAWSFVGREVYNEQFF. The full variable domain, rest sourced from reference TRBV30 and TRBJ2-1, is SQTIHQWPATLVQPVGSPLSLECTVEGTSNPNLYWYRQAAGRGLQLLFYSVGIGQISSEVPQNLSASRPQDRQFILSSKKLLLSDSGFYLCAWSFVGREVYNEQFFGPGTRLTVL.